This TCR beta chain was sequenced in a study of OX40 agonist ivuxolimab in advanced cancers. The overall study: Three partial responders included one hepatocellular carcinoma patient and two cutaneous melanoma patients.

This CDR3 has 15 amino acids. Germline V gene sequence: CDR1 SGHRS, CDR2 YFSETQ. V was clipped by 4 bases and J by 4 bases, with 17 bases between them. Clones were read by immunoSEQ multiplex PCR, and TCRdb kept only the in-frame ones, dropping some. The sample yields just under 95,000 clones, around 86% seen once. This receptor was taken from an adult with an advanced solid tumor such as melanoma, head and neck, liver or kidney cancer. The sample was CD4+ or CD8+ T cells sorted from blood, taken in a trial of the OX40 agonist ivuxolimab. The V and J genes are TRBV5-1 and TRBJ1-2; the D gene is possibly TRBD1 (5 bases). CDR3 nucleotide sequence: TGCGCCAGCAGCCCGTCGGGGCAGTATGGCTATGGCTACACCTTC. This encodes CASSPSGQYGYGYTF.